The clone carrying this T cell receptor (beta chain) appeared many times. Trimming took 5 bases from V and 7 from J, leaving 8 bases between them. Germline CDR1 reads MDHEN; CDR2 reads SYDVKM. This CDR3 is built from 11 residues. From RNA transcripts, TCR beta CDR3 regions were amplified. TCR CDR3 regions were first amplified by RT-PCR with HTBI primers. TCRdb analysed the multiplex PCR reads with MiXCR anew, one entry per CDR3 protein. The data hold about 480,000 distinct CDR3 sequences, with about 22% observed a single time. These data come from a study of T cells in Graves' hyperthyroidism and ophthalmopathy.

Source material: blood. The chain recombines TRBV28 with TRBJ1-2, with unresolved D. The source is a woman aged 70-85 years with Graves' ophthalmopathy. The chain's CDR3 is CASSIRTGYTF. In DNA form, the CDR3 reads TGTGCCAGCAGTATCCGGACTGGCTACACCTTC.